A single sample is the source of the 3 T cell receptor beta chains below, sequenced in a study of PD-L1 blockade in urothelial cancer (dated by TCRdb to 2015 to 2018). Library construction relied on the immunoSEQ multiplex PCR assay. What TCRdb holds here is the immuneACCESS table cut down to in-frame rearrangements. Part of the clones is not present; checked against another copy, under half of the missing clones reflect an unresolved V gene, and the others are unexplained. This sample lists approximately 91,000 clones; 75% to 90% were detected once. The ten most abundant clones make up roughly 8% of the sample. The sample's time point label, decoded: peripheral blood 6 weeks after treatment start. Sequencing used PBMCs, obtained around atezolizumab (anti-PD-L1) treatment. The receptors come from a man aged 70 or older with urothelial cancer.

The J gene is TRBJ2-7, the V gene TRBV7-6; 11 positions agree with TRBD1. Germline values: CDR1 SGHVS, CDR2 FNYEAQ. V gave up 2 bases and J gave up 4 bases; unmatched junction bases: 4. This CDR3 region has 15 residues. CDR3 DNA: TGTGCCAGCAGCTTATCGAGGGACAGGGGGTACGAGCAGTACTTC. Encoded protein: CASSLSRDRGYEQYF.

This chain links TRBV5-1 with TRBJ2-3, with D maybe TRBD1 (6 bases). The CDR3 totals 15 residues. Trimming pared 4 bases from V and 2 bases from J, leaving 14 bases between. Germline V CDR1 and CDR2: SGHRS, YFSETQ. The chain's CDR3 is CASSLGQSDTDTQYF. The CDR3 DNA reads as TGCGCCAGCAGCCTAGGACAGTCGGACACAGATACGCAGTATTTT.

In its sample, this clone was seen once. J is TRBJ2-1 and V is TRBV19; 15 bases are a match to TRBD2. The CDR3 length is 19 residues. The germline V gene has CDR1 LNHDA and CDR2 SQIVND (reference sequence). V shed 1 base and J 9 bases; nucleotides not matched to a gene: 13. CDR3: CASSIAGLAGGPTEAEQFF. CDR3 nucleotide sequence: TGTGCCAGTAGTATAGCGGGACTAGCGGGAGGACCGACCGAGGCTGAGCAGTTCTTC.